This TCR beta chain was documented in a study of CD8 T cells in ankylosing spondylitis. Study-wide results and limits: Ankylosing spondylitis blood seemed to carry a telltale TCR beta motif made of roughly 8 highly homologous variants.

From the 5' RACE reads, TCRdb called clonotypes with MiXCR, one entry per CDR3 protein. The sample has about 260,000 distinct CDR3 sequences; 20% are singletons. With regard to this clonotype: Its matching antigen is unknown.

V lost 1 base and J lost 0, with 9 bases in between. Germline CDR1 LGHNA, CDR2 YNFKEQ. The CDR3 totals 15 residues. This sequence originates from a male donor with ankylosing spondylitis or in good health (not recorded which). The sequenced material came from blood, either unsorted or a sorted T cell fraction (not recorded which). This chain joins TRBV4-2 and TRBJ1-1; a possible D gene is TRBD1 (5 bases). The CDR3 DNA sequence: TGTGCCAGCAGCCAAGTAGCAGGGATGAACACTGAAGCTTTCTTT. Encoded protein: CASSQVAGMNTEAFF.